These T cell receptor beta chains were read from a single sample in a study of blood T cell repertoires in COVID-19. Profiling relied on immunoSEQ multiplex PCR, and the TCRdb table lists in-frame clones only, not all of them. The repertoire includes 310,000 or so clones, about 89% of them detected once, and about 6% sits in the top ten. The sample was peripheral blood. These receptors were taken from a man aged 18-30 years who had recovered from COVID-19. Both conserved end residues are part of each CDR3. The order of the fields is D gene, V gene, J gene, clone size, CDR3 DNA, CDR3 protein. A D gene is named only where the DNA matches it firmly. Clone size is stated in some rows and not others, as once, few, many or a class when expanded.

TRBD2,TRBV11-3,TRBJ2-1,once,TGTGCCAGCAGTTCCAATCTAGCGGCCTCCTACAATGAGCAGTTCTTC,CASSSNLAASYNEQFF
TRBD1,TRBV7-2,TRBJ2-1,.,TGTGCCAGCAGCCCGGGGACAGGGGGCTACAATGAGCAGTTCTTC,CASSPGTGGYNEQFF
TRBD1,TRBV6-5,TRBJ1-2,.,TGTGCCAGCAGCAAGGACAGGTCGGACTATGGCTACACCTTC,CASSKDRSDYGYTF
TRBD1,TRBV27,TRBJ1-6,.,TGTGCCAGCAGTTTAGCAACGGGACAGGGCAATTCACCCCTCCACTTT,CASSLATGQGNSPLHF
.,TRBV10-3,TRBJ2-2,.,TGTGCCATCAGTGAGGACCCCGGGGGAACCGGGGAGCTGTTTTTT,CAISEDPGGTGELFF
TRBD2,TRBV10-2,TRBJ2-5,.,TGCGCCAGTGGACTAGCTCGAGAGACCCAGTACTTC,CASGLARETQYF
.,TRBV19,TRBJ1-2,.,TGTGCCAGTAGTACCCAATGGGGCAATCATGGCTACACCTTC,CASSTQWGNHGYTF
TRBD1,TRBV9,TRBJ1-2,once,TGTGCCAGCAGCTCGCCGGGACAGGGGCACTATGGCTACACCTTC,CASSSPGQGHYGYTF
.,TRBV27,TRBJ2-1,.,TGTGCCACCTTCAGGGTCCCCTACAATGAGCAGTTCTTC,CATFRVPYNEQFF
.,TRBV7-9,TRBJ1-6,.,TGTGCCAGCAGCTTAGGCTTTCAGGACAACGGTTCACCCCTCCACTTT,CASSLGFQDNGSPLHF
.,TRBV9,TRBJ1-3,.,TGTGCCAGCAGCGGAGCAGGGGTTTTTGGAAACACCATATATTTT,CASSGAGVFGNTIYF
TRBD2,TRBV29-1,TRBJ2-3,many,TGCAGCGTTGAAGATCTTCGGACCGCGGGACTAGCGGGGGGTCTTGCTACGCAGTATTTT,CSVEDLRTAGLAGGLATQYF
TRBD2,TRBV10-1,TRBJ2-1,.,TGCGCCAGCAGTGGGTCCAGCGGGAGCCGGGGTGAGCAGTTCTTC,CASSGSSGSRGEQFF
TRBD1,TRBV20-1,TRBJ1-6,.,TGCAGTGCTAGTGTATCAACAGGGGGTAATAATTCACCCCTCCACTTT,CSASVSTGGNNSPLHF
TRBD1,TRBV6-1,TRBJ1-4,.,TGTGCCAGCAGTGAAGCCGGGACAGGGGTTGAAAAACTGTTTTTT,CASSEAGTGVEKLFF
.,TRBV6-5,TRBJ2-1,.,TGTGCCAGCAGTCTACAGGATAACTCCTACAATGAGCAGTTCTTC,CASSLQDNSYNEQFF
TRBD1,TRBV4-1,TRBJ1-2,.,TGCGCCAGCAGCCAAGAATACAGGGGATTCGGCTACACCTTC,CASSQEYRGFGYTF
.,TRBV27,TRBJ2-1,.,TGTGCCAGCAGTTTATGGTGGCAGGGGAGGGTAGATGAGCAGTTCTTC,CASSLWWQGRVDEQFF
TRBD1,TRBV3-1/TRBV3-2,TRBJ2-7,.,TGTGCCAGCAGCCAACTACAGGGGATCGAGCAGTACTTC,CASSQLQGIEQYF
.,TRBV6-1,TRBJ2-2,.,TGTGCCAGCAGTGAAGGAGGGCAGGGGACCGGGGAGCTGTTTTTT,CASSEGGQGTGELFF
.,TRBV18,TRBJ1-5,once,TGTGCCAGCTCACCGCGAAGGGGCGGCAATCAGCCCCAGCATTTT,CASSPRRGGNQPQHF
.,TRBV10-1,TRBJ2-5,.,TGCGCCAGCGGACCGGGAGACCAAGAGACCCAGTACTTC,CASGPGDQETQYF
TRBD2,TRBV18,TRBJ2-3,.,TGTGCCAGCTCACCACGGCCCGCTAGCGGGGGGCTCACAGATACGCAGTATTTT,CASSPRPASGGLTDTQYF
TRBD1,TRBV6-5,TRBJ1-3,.,TGTGCCGCCGGGACAGGGAGCTCTGGAAACACCATATATTTT,CAAGTGSSGNTIYF
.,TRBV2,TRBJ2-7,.,TGTGCCAGCAGTGACGGTTCCTACGAGCAGTACTTC,CASSDGSYEQYF
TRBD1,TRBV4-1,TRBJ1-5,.,TGCGCCAGCAGCCAAGATTCCAGGGACAGGTCCTATAGCAATCAGCCCCAGCATTTT,CASSQDSRDRSYSNQPQHF
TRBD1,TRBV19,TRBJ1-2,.,TGTGCCAGTAGTACCGGACAGGGGAACTATGGCTACACCTTC,CASSTGQGNYGYTF
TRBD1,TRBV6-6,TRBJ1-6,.,TGTGCCAGCAGTCGTACTACGACAGGGGAAACCTATAATTCACCCCTCCACTTT,CASSRTTTGETYNSPLHF
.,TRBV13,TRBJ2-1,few,TGTGCCAGCAGCACCACTAGGAGGTCCTACAATGAGCAGTTCTTC,CASSTTRRSYNEQFF
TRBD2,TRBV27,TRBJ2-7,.,TGTGCCAGCAGTAGCGGGAGGACCTACGAGCAGTACTTC,CASSSGRTYEQYF
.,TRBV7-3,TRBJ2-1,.,TGTGCCAGCAGCTTAACTAGGTTACGGGATTCTTACAATGAGCAGTTCTTC,CASSLTRLRDSYNEQFF
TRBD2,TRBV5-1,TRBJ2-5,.,TGCGCCAGCAGCCCCGGGAGGGGAGTAAGAGAGACCCAGTACTTC,CASSPGRGVRETQYF
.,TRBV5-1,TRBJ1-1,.,TGCGCCAGCAGCTTGGGGAGGAGGACAGATACGAACACTGAAGCTTTCTTT,CASSLGRRTDTNTEAFF
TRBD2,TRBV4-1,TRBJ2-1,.,TGCGCCAGCAGCCAAGATCGAGGCCCTAGCGGCCCCTACAATGAGCAGTTCTTC,CASSQDRGPSGPYNEQFF
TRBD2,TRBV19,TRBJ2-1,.,TGTGCCAGTAGTCCTGGGACTAACTTGAATGAGCAGTTCTTC,CASSPGTNLNEQFF
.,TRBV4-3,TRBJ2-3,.,TGCGCCAGCAGCCCGAAACAGGAGGATACGCAGTATTTT,CASSPKQEDTQYF
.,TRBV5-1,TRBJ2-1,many,TGCGCCAGCAGCCCTTGGAGCTCCTACAATGAGCAGTTCTTC,CASSPWSSYNEQFF
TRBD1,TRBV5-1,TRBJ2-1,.,TGCGCCAGCAGCTTTTTTACAGGGGGTGAGCAGTTCTTC,CASSFFTGGEQFF
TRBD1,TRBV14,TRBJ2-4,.,TGTGCCAGCAGCCTACAGGGGGCGGAAAACATTCAGTACTTC,CASSLQGAENIQYF
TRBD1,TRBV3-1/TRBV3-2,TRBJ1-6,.,TGTGCCAGCAGCCAATACAGGGGTAATTCACCCCTCCACTTT,CASSQYRGNSPLHF
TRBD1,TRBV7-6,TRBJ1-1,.,TGTGCCAGCAGCTTAGCGTCAGGGGGGTCTGAAGCTTTCTTT,CASSLASGGSEAFF
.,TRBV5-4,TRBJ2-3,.,TGTGCCAGCAGCTCAGGAAGGAGCGGTTCCCGCACAGATACGCAGTATTTT,CASSSGRSGSRTDTQYF